Following are 3 T cell receptor beta chains from one sample sequenced in a study of vaccination effects on CD4 cells after COVID-19. Here immunoSEQ multiplex PCR was the method, and the copy in TCRdb shows in-frame clones only, minus some. The data hold some 15,000 clones, with around three quarters observed a single time. These receptors lack a known antigen. After expansion with viral peptide pools in the ViraFEST assay, antigen-specific CD4+ T cells were sequenced. Following a roughly eleven-day culture, CD4+ T cells were purified. This person's SARS-CoV-2 infection, confirmed by PCR, occurred between March and December 2020. The vaccine given was either BNT162b2 or mRNA-1273, in two doses. The sample consisted of CD4+ T cells from PBMCs cultured with SARS-CoV-2 spike peptides, taken after COVID-19 vaccination. Every receptor here comes from a human donor who had a prior SARS-CoV-2 infection.

The rearrangement uses TRBV12-3 or TRBV12-4 and TRBJ2-7; perhaps TRBD2 as D (7 bases). Trimming left V 6 bases short and J 5 bases short, with 14 bases between. There are 13 residues in the CDR3. The CDR3 here is CASRAGAPHEQYF. CDR3 nucleotide sequence: TGTGCCAGCAGGGCGGGGGCTCCACACGAGCAGTACTTC.

This clone was recorded a few times. This chain links TRBV4-2 with TRBJ1-1; tentatively, D is TRBD1 (5 bases). Germline CDR1 reads LGHNA; CDR2 reads YNFKEQ. The germline V and J ends were trimmed by 1 base and 11 bases, with 11 bases remaining between them. This CDR3 has 12 residues. The DNA of the CDR3 is TGTGCCAGCAGCCAAGTTCCAGGGTTGGCTTTCTTT. Residues: CASSQVPGLAFF.

This clone was detected once. The rearrangement joins TRBV15 to TRBJ2-1; D not resolved. There are 16 residues in the CDR3. Trimming cost V 5 bases and J 0 bases, with 14 bases left between them. From germline, CDR1 is LNHNV and CDR2 YYDKDF (reference sequence). In DNA, the CDR3 is TGTGCCACCAGCCCCCCCGGGCCGTACTCCTACAATGAGCAGTTCTTC. Translation: CATSPPGPYSYNEQFF. The whole variable domain, remainder taken from reference TRBV15 and TRBJ2-1, is DAMVIQNPRYQVTQFGKPVTLSCSQTLNHNVMYWYQQKSSQAPKLLFHYYDKDFNNEADTPDNFQSRRPNTSFCFLDIRSPGLGDTAMYLCATSPPGPYSYNEQFFGPGTRLTVL.